Sequencing of this T cell receptor (beta chain) was carried out in a study of PD-1 blockade in mismatch repair-deficient tumors. Whole-study context: All were previously treated, progressing patients with some twelve mismatch repair-deficient cancer types. General observations from the study: Tumor-resident clones, often undetectable pretreatment in blood, expanded then contracted after pembrolizumab.

The assay was immunoSEQ multiplex PCR, and TCRdb's table has in-frame clones only and misses some. The sample contains some 120,000 clones, roughly nine tenths of which appear only once. CDR3 size: 16 residues. Germline V lookup: CDR1 MNHEY, CDR2 SMNVEV (reference sequence). V was cut by 1 base and J by 2 bases, with 13 bases left in between. Comment on this clone: What it recognizes is unknown.

TCRs were sequenced from a few patients responding to pembrolizumab. The clonotype comes from an adult with mismatch repair-deficient cancer. The specimen comprised peripheral blood, sampled 44 weeks after starting pembrolizumab. V and J are TRBV27 and TRBJ2-3, with D possibly matching TRBD1 (6 bases). Here the CDR3 reads CASSLWVGGPTDTQYF. CDR3 nucleotide sequence: TGTGCCAGCAGTTTATGGGTAGGGGGACCCACAGATACGCAGTATTTT.